The clone carrying this T cell receptor beta chain has more than one count but fewer than ten. Its antigen is not known. The data are from a study of T cells after yellow fever vaccination. Whole-study findings and limits: Clones from primary vaccination mostly reappeared after the booster (over 95% CD4, about 88% CD8).

Per germline, CDR1 SNHLY and CDR2 FYNNEI. With 6 bases removed from V and 2 bases from J, the gap between germline ends came to 10 bases. The CDR3 contains 13 residues. By 5'RACE template switching, TCR cDNA was produced, with a universal primer site and UMIs added in the process. TCRdb recomputed calls from the 5' RACE reads with MiXCR, one row per CDR3 protein. The sample gives around 530,000 distinct CDR3 sequences, about a sixth of which show up once; 17% is in the top ten. The gene calls are TRBV2 and TRBJ2-5; maybe TRBD1 (5 bases). This clonotype originated in a man in his late teens or twenties who received the YFV17D yellow fever vaccine. Sequencing was performed on PBMCs, taken 4 to 6 days after the first yellow fever vaccination. The CDR3 nucleotides read TGTGCCAGCAGGGACACACATCAAGAGACCCAGTACTTC. It is translated as CASRDTHQETQYF.